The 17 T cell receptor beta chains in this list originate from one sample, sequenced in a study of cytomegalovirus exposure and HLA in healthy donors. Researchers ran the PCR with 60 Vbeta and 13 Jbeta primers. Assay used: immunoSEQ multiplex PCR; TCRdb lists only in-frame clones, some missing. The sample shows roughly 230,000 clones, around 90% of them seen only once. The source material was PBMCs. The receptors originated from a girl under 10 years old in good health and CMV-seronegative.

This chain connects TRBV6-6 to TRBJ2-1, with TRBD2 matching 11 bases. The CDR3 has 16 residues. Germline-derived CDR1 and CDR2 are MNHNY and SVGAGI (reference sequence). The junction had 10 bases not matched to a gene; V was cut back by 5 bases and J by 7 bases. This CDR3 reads CASSKQLAGVGNEQFF. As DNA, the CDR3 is TGTGCCAGCAGTAAGCAACTAGCGGGAGTGGGGAATGAGCAGTTCTTC.

CDR3 residues: CASSQVRDRVSGANVLTF. CDR3 nucleotide sequence: TGTGCCAGCAGCCAAGTCCGGGACAGGGTGTCTGGGGCCAACGTCCTGACTTTC. This chain joins TRBV4-2 and TRBJ2-6; 9 positions match TRBD1. The CDR3 covers 18 residues. V was pared by 1 base and J by 1 base, with 5 bases of the junction left unmatched. Germline V gene sequence: CDR1 LGHNA, CDR2 YNFKEQ.

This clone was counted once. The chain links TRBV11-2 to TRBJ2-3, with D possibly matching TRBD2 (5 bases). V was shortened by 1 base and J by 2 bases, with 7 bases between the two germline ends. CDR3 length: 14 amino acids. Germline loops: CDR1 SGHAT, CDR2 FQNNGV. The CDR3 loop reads CASSLAGDTDTQYF. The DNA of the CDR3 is TGTGCCAGCAGCTTAGCCGGGGACACAGATACGCAGTATTTT.

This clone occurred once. CDR3 region: CASTQVDQETQYF. As DNA, the CDR3 is TGTGCCAGCACCCAGGTAGACCAAGAGACCCAGTACTTC. The chain carries TRBV2 and TRBJ2-5; D gene unclear. Trimming took off 7 bases at V and 0 bases at J, with 9 bases between the two ends. CDR1 SNHLY and CDR2 FYNNEI come from the germline V gene. This CDR3 is built from 13 residues.

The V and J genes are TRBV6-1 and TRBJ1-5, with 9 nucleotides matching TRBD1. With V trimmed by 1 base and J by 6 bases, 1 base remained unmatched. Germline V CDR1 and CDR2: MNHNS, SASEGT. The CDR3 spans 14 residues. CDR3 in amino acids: CASSEGTGAQPQHF. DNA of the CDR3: TGTGCCAGCAGTGAAGGGACAGGGGCTCAGCCCCAGCATTTT.

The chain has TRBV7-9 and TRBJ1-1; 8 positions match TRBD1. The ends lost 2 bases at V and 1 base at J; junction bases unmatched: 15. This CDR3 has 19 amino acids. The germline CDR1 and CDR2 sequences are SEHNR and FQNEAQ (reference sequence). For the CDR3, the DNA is TGTGCCAGCAGCTTAACGGTCGGTGGCAGGGGGCAGGGGAACACTGAAGCTTTCTTT. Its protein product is CASSLTVGGRGQGNTEAFF.

The CDR3 DNA reads TGTGCTAGCGGCAATACAGGGGCGTACGCCCAGTACTTC. Its translation: CASGNTGAYAQYF. This sequence joins TRBV7-7 and TRBJ2-5; possibly TRBD1 for D (7 bases). CDR1 and CDR2 (germline): SSHAT, FNYEAQ (reference sequence). This CDR3 has 13 residues.

The CDR3 region is CSVGQASSYNEQFF. The CDR3 DNA is TGCAGCGTCGGACAGGCGAGCTCCTACAATGAGCAGTTCTTC. The chain uses TRBV29-1 and TRBJ2-1; 7 nucleotides line up with TRBD1. With V trimmed by 6 bases and J by 0 bases, 5 bases remained unmatched. This CDR3 has 14 amino acids. CDR1 and CDR2 from the germline V gene are SQVTM and ANQGSEA.

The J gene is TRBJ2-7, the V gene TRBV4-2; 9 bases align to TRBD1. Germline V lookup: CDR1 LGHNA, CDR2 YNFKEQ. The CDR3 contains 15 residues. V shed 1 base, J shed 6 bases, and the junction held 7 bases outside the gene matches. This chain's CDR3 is CASSQGEDRGGEQYF. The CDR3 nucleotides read TGTGCCAGCAGCCAAGGGGAGGACAGGGGAGGCGAGCAGTACTTC.

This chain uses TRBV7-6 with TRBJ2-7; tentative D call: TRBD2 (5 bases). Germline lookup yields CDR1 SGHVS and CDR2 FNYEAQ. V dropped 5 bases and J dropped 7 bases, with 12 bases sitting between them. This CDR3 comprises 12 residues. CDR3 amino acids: CASSPAPGEQYF. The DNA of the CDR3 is TGTGCCAGCAGCCCAGCACCGGGGGAGCAGTACTTC.

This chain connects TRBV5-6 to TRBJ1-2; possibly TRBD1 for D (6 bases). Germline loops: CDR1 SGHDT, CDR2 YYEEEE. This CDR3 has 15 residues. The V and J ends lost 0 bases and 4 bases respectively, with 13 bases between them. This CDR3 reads CASSLGTAGPYGYTF. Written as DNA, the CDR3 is TGTGCCAGCAGCTTGGGGACAGCAGGTCCCTATGGCTACACCTTC.

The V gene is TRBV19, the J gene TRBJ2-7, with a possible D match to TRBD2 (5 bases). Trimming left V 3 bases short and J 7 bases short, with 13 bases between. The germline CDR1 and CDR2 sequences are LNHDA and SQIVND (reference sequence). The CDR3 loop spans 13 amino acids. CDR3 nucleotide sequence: TGTGCCAGTAGTATTTTGGGTCGGGGAGAGCAGTACTTC. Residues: CASSILGRGEQYF.

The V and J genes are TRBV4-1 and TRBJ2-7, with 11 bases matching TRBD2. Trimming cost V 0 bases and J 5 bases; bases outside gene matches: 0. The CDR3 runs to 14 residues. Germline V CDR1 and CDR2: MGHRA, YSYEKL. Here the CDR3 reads CASSQETSGDEQYF. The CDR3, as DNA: TGCGCCAGCAGCCAAGAGACTAGCGGGGACGAGCAGTACTTC.

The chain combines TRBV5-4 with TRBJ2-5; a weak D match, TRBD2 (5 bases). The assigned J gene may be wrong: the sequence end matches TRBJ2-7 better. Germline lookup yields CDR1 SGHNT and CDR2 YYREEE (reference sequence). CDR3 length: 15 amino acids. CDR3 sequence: CASSPDYSSSYEQYF. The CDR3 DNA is TGTGCCAGCAGCCCCGACTATTCCAGCTCCTACGAGCAGTACTTC.

Here the CDR3 reads CASSPPSTDTQYF. CDR3 coding DNA: TGTGCCAGCAGCCCCCCGAGCACAGATACGCAGTATTTT. The V and J genes are TRBV11-3 and TRBJ2-3; D call uncertain. Germline lookup yields CDR1 SGHNT and CDR2 YENEEA. CDR3 length equals 13 residues. The germline V and J ends were trimmed by 5 bases and 0 bases, with 6 bases remaining between them.

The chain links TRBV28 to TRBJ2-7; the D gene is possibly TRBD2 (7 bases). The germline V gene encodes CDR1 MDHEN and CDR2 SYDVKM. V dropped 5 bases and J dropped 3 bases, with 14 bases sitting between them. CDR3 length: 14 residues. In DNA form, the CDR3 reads TGTGCCAGCAGTGAGGGGGGGCCCCTCTACGAGCAGTACTTC. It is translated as CASSEGGPLYEQYF.

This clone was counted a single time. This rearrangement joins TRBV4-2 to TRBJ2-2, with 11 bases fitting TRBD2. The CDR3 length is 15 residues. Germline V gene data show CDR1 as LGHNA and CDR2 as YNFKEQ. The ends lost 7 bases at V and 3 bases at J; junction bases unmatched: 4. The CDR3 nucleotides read TGTGCCAGCAAAAAGACTAGCGGGGACACCGGGGAGCTGTTTTTT. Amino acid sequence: CASKKTSGDTGELFF.